The entry below gives a single TCR beta chain sequence along with its context. No antigen is known for it. The sample is drawn from a study of cytomegalovirus exposure and HLA in healthy donors. Study-wide results and caveats: Prior analysis indicated that the majority of TCR beta V segments exhibited productivity approximately 87% or approximately 30% of the time. A later analysis, which compared TCR beta chains of equal frequency, found the HLA-associated ones more clonally expanded. Reports credit the classifier with highly specific, highly sensitive diagnosis of cytomegalovirus status.

Trimming left V 5 bases short and J 2 bases short, with 13 bases between. The germline V gene has CDR1 SGHTA and CDR2 FQGTGA. CDR3 length equals 14 residues. PCR primers comprised 60 Vbeta and 13 Jbeta primers. Sequencing used immunoSEQ multiplex PCR; TCRdb keeps in-frame clones, though not all of them. Of 150,000 to 200,000 clones in the sample, about 75% were seen once. The chain is built from TRBV7-3 and TRBJ2-7, with D maybe TRBD1 (5 bases). The receptor comes from a man aged 18 to 30 in good health and CMV-seropositive. Sequencing was carried out using PBMCs. CDR3 nucleotides: TGTGCCAGCAGCCCCCAGGGCGCGGCCTACGAGCAGTACTTC. Translated, it gives CASSPQGAAYEQYF.